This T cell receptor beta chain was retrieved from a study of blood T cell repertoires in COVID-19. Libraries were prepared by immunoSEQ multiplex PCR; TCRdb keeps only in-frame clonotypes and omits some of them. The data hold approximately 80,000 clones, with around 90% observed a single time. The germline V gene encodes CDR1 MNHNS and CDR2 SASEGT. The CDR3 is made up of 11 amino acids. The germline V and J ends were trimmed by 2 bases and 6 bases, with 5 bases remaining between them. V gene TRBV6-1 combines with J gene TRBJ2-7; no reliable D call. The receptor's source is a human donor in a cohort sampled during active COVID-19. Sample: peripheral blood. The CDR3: CASSEPREQYF. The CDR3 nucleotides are TGTGCCAGCAGTGAACCCCGCGAGCAGTACTTC.